The following is a T cell receptor (beta chain) sequence with its context. Antigen: not known. The length of the CDR3 is 13 residues. Germline-derived CDR1 and CDR2 are MNHEY and SMNVEV (reference sequence). V lost 2 bases and J lost 6, with 7 bases in between. It was through 5'RACE template switching that TCR cDNA was made, with a universal primer site and UMIs added. In TCRdb, the 5' RACE reads were re-called with MiXCR into one record per CDR3 protein. The data show around 70,000 distinct CDR3 sequences, approximately 6.5% seen once. The data originate from a study of T cells after yellow fever vaccination. Broader study findings: Post-booster samples contained most primary-vaccination clones (approximately 95% CD4, almost 90% CD8).

The chain couples TRBV27 to TRBJ2-2; possibly TRBD2 for D (5 bases). The receptor was isolated from a man aged 18-30 years who received the YFV17D yellow fever vaccine. This specimen consisted of CD8+ T cells sorted from PBMCs, obtained 5 to 6 days after the first yellow fever vaccination. The CDR3 spells CASSLLEAGELFF. DNA of the CDR3: TGTGCCAGCAGTTTACTGGAGGCCGGGGAGCTGTTTTTT.